The 26 T cell receptor beta chains listed next were all sequenced from one sample in a study of OX40 agonist ivuxolimab in advanced cancers. Sequencing used immunoSEQ multiplex PCR; TCRdb keeps in-frame clones, though not all of them. The sample includes around 84,000 clones, 85% to 95% of them seen just once. Material: CD4+ or CD8+ T cells sorted from blood, obtained in a trial of the OX40 agonist ivuxolimab. The receptors were gathered from an adult with an advanced solid tumor such as melanoma, head and neck, liver or kidney cancer.

This clone appeared a single time. This chain joins TRBV10-2 and TRBJ2-7, with 9 positions matching TRBD2. J gave up 0 bases and V 3 bases, and 0 bases lay outside the gene matches. This CDR3 region has 14 residues. Germline CDR1 is WSHSY and CDR2 is SAAADI. The CDR3 protein is CASSEAGGSYEQYF. DNA for the CDR3: TGCGCCAGCAGTGAAGCGGGGGGCTCCTACGAGCAGTACTTC.

The rearrangement links TRBV4-2 to TRBJ2-1; 14 bases map to TRBD2. This CDR3 contains 15 residues. CDR1 and CDR2 from the germline V gene are LGHNA and YNFKEQ. Trimming took 4 bases from V and 6 from J; bases not matched to a gene: 2. In DNA, the CDR3 is TGTGCCAGCAGCCCGACTAGCGGGGGGGCCAATGAGCAGTTCTTC. Encoded protein: CASSPTSGGANEQFF.

The chain employs TRBV9 and TRBJ2-1; 9 bases align to TRBD2. There are 16 residues in the CDR3. Germline lookup yields CDR1 SGDLS and CDR2 YYNGEE. Trimming removed 3 bases from V and 1 base from J; junction bases left unmatched: 5. In nucleotides, the CDR3 is TGTGCCAGCAGCGACCGTCTAGCGGGGTCCTACAATGAGCAGTTCTTC. Its translation is CASSDRLAGSYNEQFF.

This clone was picked up one time. The chain carries TRBV5-6 and TRBJ2-3, with D perhaps TRBD1 (5 bases). Germline CDR1 is SGHDT and CDR2 is YYEEEE. V lost 4 bases and J lost 7, with 10 bases in between. The CDR3 runs 12 residues. CDR3 loop: CASSQGRNTQYF. The DNA for the CDR3 is TGTGCCAGCAGCCAGGGTAGGAATACGCAGTATTTT. The variable domain in full, completed from reference TRBV5-6 and TRBJ2-3, reads DAGVTQSPTHLIKTRGQQVTLRCSPKSGHDTVSWYQQALGQGPQFIFQYYEEEERQRGNFPDRFSGHQFPNYSSELNVNALLLGDSALYLCASSQGRNTQYFGPGTRLTVL.

The V call is TRBV9, the J call TRBJ1-2; D is perhaps TRBD1 (6 bases). Germline V gene sequence: CDR1 SGDLS, CDR2 YYNGEE. This CDR3 has 12 residues. V was clipped by 3 bases and J by 3 bases, with 6 bases between them. CDR3 coding DNA: TGTGCCAGCAGCGGACAGGACTATGGCTACACCTTC. This translates into CASSGQDYGYTF.

V gene TRBV5-6 combines with J gene TRBJ2-7; 11 bases match TRBD2. The V gene end was trimmed by 4 bases and the J gene end by 4 bases; junction bases not matched to a gene: 19. The CDR3 contains 19 residues. The germline CDR1 and CDR2 sequences are SGHDT and YYEEEE. CDR3 protein: CASSRPRDELAGDLYEQYF. The CDR3 DNA is TGTGCCAGCAGCCGACCTCGGGACGAACTAGCGGGGGACCTATACGAGCAGTACTTC.

The CDR3 nucleotides are TGTGCCAGCAGCTTAAATGCCGGGCTAAGTAAGTTGTACGAGCAGTACTTC. Protein sequence: CASSLNAGLSKLYEQYF. The J gene is TRBJ2-7, the V gene TRBV7-9; no definite D call. Germline CDR1 is SEHNR and CDR2 is FQNEAQ (reference sequence). The CDR3 is made up of 17 amino acids. Trimming took 2 bases from V and 4 from J, leaving 21 bases between them.

The chain joins TRBV4-1 to TRBJ2-5; D may be TRBD2 (6 bases). V lost 4 bases to trimming and J lost 5 bases, with 20 bases between them. This CDR3 is built from 16 residues. Germline V gene data show CDR1 as MGHRA and CDR2 as YSYEKL. The CDR3 DNA reads as TGCGCCAGCAGCCTAATAGCGGAAAACCTTCCCGAGACCCAGTACTTC. Amino acids: CASSLIAENLPETQYF.

This chain links TRBV5-8 with TRBJ2-5; TRBD2 matches at 7 bases. Looked up from germline, CDR1 is SGHTS and CDR2 is YDEGEE. This CDR3 has 17 amino acids. V lost 4 bases, J lost 2 bases, and 14 bases stayed unmatched. The CDR3 spells CASSPLARDYTQETQYF. The CDR3 DNA reads as TGTGCCAGCAGCCCCCTCGCCCGGGACTACACACAAGAGACCCAGTACTTC.

This sequence joins TRBV18 and TRBJ2-3; D is perhaps TRBD1 (5 bases). CDR1 and CDR2 from the germline V gene are KGHSH and LQKENI. The CDR3 extends over 18 amino acids. Deletions cut 2 bases from V and 6 bases from J, with 24 bases between. CDR3 sequence: CASSPSQAGLNPWDTQYF. CDR3 in DNA: TGTGCCAGCTCACCAAGCCAGGCAGGGTTAAATCCTTGGGATACGCAGTATTTT.

CDR3 region: CASSPVGEKLFF. DNA of the CDR3: TGTGCCAGCAGCCCGGTGGGCGAAAAACTGTTTTTT. This chain links TRBV16 with TRBJ1-4, with unresolved D. V was trimmed by 4 bases and J by 8 bases, leaving 8 bases between them. The V gene's germline CDR1 is KGHSY and CDR2 FQNENV. The length of the CDR3 is 12 residues.

This clone was found a few times. This chain links TRBV10-1 with TRBJ2-1; TRBD1 is a possible D gene (6 bases). Trimming took off 0 bases at V and 1 base at J, with 10 bases between the two ends. In germline, CDR1 is WNHNN, CDR2 SYGVQD (reference sequence). This CDR3 is 16 amino acids long. The CDR3 is CASSESMRGSYNEQFF. Here the CDR3 DNA reads TGCGCCAGCAGTGAGTCGATGAGGGGGTCCTACAATGAGCAGTTCTTC.

The rearrangement joins TRBV27 to TRBJ2-7; tentatively, D is TRBD1 (6 bases). The CDR3 totals 15 residues. V lost 5 bases and J 1 base, leaving 15 bases between the germline ends. CDR1 is MNHEY, CDR2 SMNVEV, per germline (reference sequence). CDR3 loop: CASSPRGQKSYEQYF. CDR3 nucleotide sequence: TGTGCCAGCAGTCCCCGCGGACAGAAGTCCTACGAGCAGTACTTC.

This clone was picked up one time. The genes are TRBV19 and TRBJ2-7; either TRBD1 or TRBD2 may fit D (5 bases each). Deletions cut 3 bases from V and 0 bases from J, with 18 bases between. Looked up from germline, CDR1 is LNHDA and CDR2 is SQIVND (reference sequence). This CDR3 is 17 amino acids long. The CDR3 sequence: CASSMGPLMTASYEQYF. The CDR3 DNA reads TGTGCCAGTAGTATGGGACCCCTTATGACAGCCTCCTACGAGCAGTACTTC.

The rearrangement links TRBV11-2 to TRBJ1-4; D gene unclear. CDR1 and CDR2 from the germline V gene are SGHAT and FQNNGV. V shed 2 bases and J shed 6 bases, with 10 bases lying between them. This CDR3 spans 14 amino acids. This CDR3 is CASSLFAGDEKLFF. The CDR3 DNA is TGTGCCAGCAGCTTATTTGCCGGGGATGAAAAACTGTTTTTT.

The chain links TRBV7-2 to TRBJ1-2, with a possible D match to TRBD1 (5 bases). V was pared by 3 bases and J by 4 bases, with 15 bases between. Per germline, CDR1 SGHTA and CDR2 FQGNSA. The CDR3 totals 15 residues. CDR3 protein: CASSFGGGSSYGYTF. The CDR3 DNA reads as TGTGCCAGCAGCTTCGGCGGGGGGAGTTCCTATGGCTACACCTTC.

The chain uses TRBV21-1 and TRBJ2-1; the D call in the table, TRBD1, was not verified against the DNA. TRBV21-1 corresponds to a pseudogene. The CDR3 has 17 amino acids. This CDR3 reads CASSKRISGGVDNEQFF. The CDR3 DNA reads TGTGCCAGCAGCAAACGTATCTCAGGGGGCGTGGACAATGAGCAGTTCTTC.

Turning to this clone: One end of the junction varies from germline; a read error may be responsible. This chain joins TRBV5-3 and TRBJ2-1; D is undetermined. TRBV5-3 is recorded as an ORF, its role being uncertain. The CDR3 extends over 11 amino acids. CDR3 in amino acids: CARSRSQNWLF. CDR3 in DNA: TGTGCCAGAAGCAGAAGTCAGAATTGGCTCTTC.

This chain joins TRBV7-8 and TRBJ2-1; D call uncertain. Trimming stripped 1 base from V and 0 bases from J, with 7 bases between. Germline CDR1 and CDR2: SGHVS and FQNEAQ. CDR3 length equals 15 residues. The CDR3 nucleotides are TGTGCCAGCAGCTTAGGGGCGTACTCCTACAATGAGCAGTTCTTC. Translation gives CASSLGAYSYNEQFF.

This clone was counted between two and nine times. The V and J genes are TRBV27 and TRBJ2-1, with TRBD1 matching over 7 bases. Germline CDR1 reads MNHEY; CDR2 reads SMNVEV (reference sequence). This CDR3 comprises 15 residues. Unmatched junction bases numbered 10, after V lost 6 bases and J lost 5 bases. The CDR3: CASRLGTVSNNEQFF. DNA of the CDR3: TGTGCCAGCAGACTCGGGACAGTTTCCAACAATGAGCAGTTCTTC.

Only one count was recorded for this clone. The chain links TRBV4-1 to TRBJ1-5, with D possibly being TRBD1 (6 bases). V was cut by 0 bases and J by 7 bases, with 16 bases left in between. CDR1 MGHRA and CDR2 YSYEKL come from the germline V gene. CDR3 length equals 16 residues. As DNA, the CDR3 is TGCGCCAGCAGCCAAGATGCCTCAGGGGTATGGCAGCCCCAGCATTTT. Amino acids: CASSQDASGVWQPQHF.

V usage is TRBV6-5 and J usage is TRBJ1-3, with D hard to call. The CDR3 consists of 14 residues. Trimming shortened V by 6 bases and J by 3 bases, and 12 bases separated the two germline ends. Per the germline V gene, CDR1 is MNHEY and CDR2 is SVGAGI. The CDR3 DNA follows: TGTGCCAGCAGGCCCTGGTTAGTTGGAAACACCATATATTTT. Translated, it gives CASRPWLVGNTIYF.

V and J are TRBV10-1 and TRBJ2-3; D possibly corresponds to TRBD2 (5 bases). Germline CDR1 reads WNHNN; CDR2 reads SYGVQD (reference sequence). Trimming shortened V by 2 bases and J by 2 bases, and 11 bases separated the two germline ends. The CDR3 consists of 15 residues. CDR3 sequence (DNA): TGCGCCAGCAGTGAGAGGCTAGCTTACACAGATACGCAGTATTTT. Translating it yields CASSERLAYTDTQYF.

The chain is built from TRBV9 and TRBJ2-1; 9 bases line up with TRBD1. The V gene's germline CDR1 is SGDLS and CDR2 YYNGEE. The CDR3 covers 16 residues. The ends lost 3 bases at V and 10 bases at J; junction bases unmatched: 14. CDR3 in amino acids: CASSARPGTGMQEQFF. In nucleotides, the CDR3 is TGTGCCAGCAGCGCACGTCCCGGGACAGGGATGCAGGAGCAGTTCTTC.

J is TRBJ1-4 and V is TRBV4-3; 9 nucleotides match TRBD1. The length of the CDR3 is 15 residues. Germline CDR1 LGHNA, CDR2 YSLEER. J gave up 7 bases and V 3 bases, and 6 bases lay outside the gene matches. The CDR3 here is CASSHSGTGREKLFF. The CDR3 DNA follows: TGCGCCAGCAGCCATTCCGGGACAGGGCGTGAAAAACTGTTTTTT.

This chain joins TRBV2 and TRBJ2-7; tentatively, D is TRBD1 (6 bases). Germline CDR1 and CDR2: SNHLY and FYNNEI. V lost 8 bases, J lost 9 bases, and 14 bases lay in between. CDR3 length equals 11 residues. DNA for the CDR3: TGTGCCAGCGGGAAGGACAGCCCGCAGTACTTC. Translation gives CASGKDSPQYF.